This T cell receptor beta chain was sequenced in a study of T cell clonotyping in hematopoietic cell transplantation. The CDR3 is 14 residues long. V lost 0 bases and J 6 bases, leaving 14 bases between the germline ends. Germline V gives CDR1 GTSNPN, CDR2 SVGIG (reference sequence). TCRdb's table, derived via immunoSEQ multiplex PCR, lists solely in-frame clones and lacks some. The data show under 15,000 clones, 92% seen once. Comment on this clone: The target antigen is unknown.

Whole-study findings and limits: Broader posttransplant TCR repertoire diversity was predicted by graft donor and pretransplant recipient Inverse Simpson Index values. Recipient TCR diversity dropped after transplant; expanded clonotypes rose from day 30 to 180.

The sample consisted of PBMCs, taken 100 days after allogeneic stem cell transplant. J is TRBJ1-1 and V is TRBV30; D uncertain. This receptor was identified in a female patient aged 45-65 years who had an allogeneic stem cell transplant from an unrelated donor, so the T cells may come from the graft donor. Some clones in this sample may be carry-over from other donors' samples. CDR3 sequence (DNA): TGTGCCTGGAGTGTCCTTTCCGGCTTTTCTGAAGCTTTCTTT. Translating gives CAWSVLSGFSEAFF.